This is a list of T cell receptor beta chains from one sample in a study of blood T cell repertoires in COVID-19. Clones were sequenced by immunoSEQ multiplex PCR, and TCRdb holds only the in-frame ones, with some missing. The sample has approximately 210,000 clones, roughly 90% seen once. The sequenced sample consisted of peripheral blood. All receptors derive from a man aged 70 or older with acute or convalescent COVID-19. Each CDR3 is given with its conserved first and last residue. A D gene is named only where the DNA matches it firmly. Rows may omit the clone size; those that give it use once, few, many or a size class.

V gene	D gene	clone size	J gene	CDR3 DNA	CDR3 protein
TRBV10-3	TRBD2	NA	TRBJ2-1	TGTGCCACCGGGCTTTTGACTAGCGACTCCTACAATGAGCAGTTCTTC	CATGLLTSDSYNEQFF
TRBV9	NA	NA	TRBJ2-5	TGTGCCAGCACCCGAGAAGGGACTTACGGGGAGACCCAGTACTTC	CASTREGTYGETQYF
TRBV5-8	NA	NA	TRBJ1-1	TGTGCCAGCAGCTTTGGAGGGCAGGAGACTGAAGCTTTCTTT	CASSFGGQETEAFF
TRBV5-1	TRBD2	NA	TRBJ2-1	TGCGCCAGCAGCCAAGCTAGCGGGAGGCTAACTTACAATGAGCAGTTCTTC	CASSQASGRLTYNEQFF
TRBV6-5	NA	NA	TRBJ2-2	TGTGCCAGCAGGGCTAACACCGGGGAGCTGTTTTTT	CASRANTGELFF
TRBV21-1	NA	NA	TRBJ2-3	TGTGCCAGCAGCACGGGACTAGCGGGAGGAAGTAGCACAGATACGCAGTATTTT	CASSTGLAGGSSTDTQYF
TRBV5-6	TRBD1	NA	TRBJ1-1	TGTGCCAGCAGCTTCGGGACAGGGAGAAACACTGAAGCTTTCTTT	CASSFGTGRNTEAFF
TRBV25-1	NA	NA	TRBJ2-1	TGTGCCAGCAGTGAAACACAGGGATACAATGAGCAGTTCTTC	CASSETQGYNEQFF
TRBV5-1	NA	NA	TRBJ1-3	TGCGCCAGCAGCTTGGGACATCCTGTCTCTGGAAACACCATATATTTT	CASSLGHPVSGNTIYF
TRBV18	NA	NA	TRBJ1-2	TGTGCCAGCTCACCCACGGGGGGCCACTATGGCTACACCTTC	CASSPTGGHYGYTF
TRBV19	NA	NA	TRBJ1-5	TGTGCCAGTAGCTTTAATAGCAATCAGCCCCAGCATTTT	CASSFNSNQPQHF
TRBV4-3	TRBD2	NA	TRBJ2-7	TGCGCCAGCAGCCAAGACGCCGGGACTACTGACGAGCAGTACTTC	CASSQDAGTTDEQYF
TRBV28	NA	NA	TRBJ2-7	TGTGCCAGCAGTTTAGGCGGCCTACCCTACGAGCAGTACTTC	CASSLGGLPYEQYF
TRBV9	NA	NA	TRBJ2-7	TGTGCCAGCAATGGAGGGGAAGTCGAATACGAGCAGTACTTC	CASNGGEVEYEQYF
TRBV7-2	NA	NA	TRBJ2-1	TGTGCCATGGGACGGGGGTTCTCAGATGAGCAGTTCTTC	CAMGRGFSDEQFF
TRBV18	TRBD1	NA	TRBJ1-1	TGTGCCAGCTTCCAGGGACAGATGAACACTGAAGCTTTCTTT	CASFQGQMNTEAFF
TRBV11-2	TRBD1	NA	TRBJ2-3	TGTGCCAGCAGCTTAGACGGGACAGGGCGCACAGATACGCAGTATTTT	CASSLDGTGRTDTQYF
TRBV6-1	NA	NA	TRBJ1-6	TGTGCCAGCAGTGAGGGCAGCTATAATTCACCCCTCCACTTT	CASSEGSYNSPLHF
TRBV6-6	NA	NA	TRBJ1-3	TGTGCCAGCAGTCGGGGGCTCGGAAACACCATATATTTT	CASSRGLGNTIYF
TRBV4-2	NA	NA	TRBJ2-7	TGTGCCAGCAGCCAGATACAACAATCCTACGAGCAGTACTTC	CASSQIQQSYEQYF
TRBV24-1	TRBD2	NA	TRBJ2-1	TGTGCCACCAGTGAGCATACTAGCGGGAGGGCCCCCTACAATGAGCAGTTCTTC	CATSEHTSGRAPYNEQFF
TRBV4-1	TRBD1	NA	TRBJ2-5	TGCGCCAGCAGAGTTGGGACAGGGACCTCCGAGACCCAGTACTTC	CASRVGTGTSETQYF
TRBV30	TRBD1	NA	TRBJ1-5	TGTGCCTGGAGTATGGACAGGGGAGGTCAGCCCCAGCATTTT	CAWSMDRGGQPQHF
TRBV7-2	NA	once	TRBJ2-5	TGTGCCAGCAGCTTGGGTTGGGGCCCCCAAGAGACCCAGTACTTC	CASSLGWGPQETQYF
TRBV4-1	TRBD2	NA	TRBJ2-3	TGCGCCAGCAGCCAAGAGGGACTAGCGGGAGGGCCGGGAGATACGCAGTATTTT	CASSQEGLAGGPGDTQYF
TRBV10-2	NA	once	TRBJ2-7	TGCGCCACCGTGAACCGAGTAACCTACGAGCAGTACTTC	CATVNRVTYEQYF
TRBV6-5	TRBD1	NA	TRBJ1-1	TGTGCCAGCAGTTACCGAAGACCCGGGACAGGGACCCTGATCGTATTT	CASSYRRPGTGTLIVF
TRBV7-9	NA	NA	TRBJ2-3	TGTGCCAGCAACCCATCGGGCACAGATACGCAGTATTTT	CASNPSGTDTQYF
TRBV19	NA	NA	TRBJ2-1	TGTGCCAGTAGTATAGATCTTAACGCTCCGGGCAATGAGCAGTTCTTC	CASSIDLNAPGNEQFF
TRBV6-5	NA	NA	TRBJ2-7	TGTGCCAGCAGTTACAAAGGAGGGGGCCCCTACGAGCAGTACTTC	CASSYKGGGPYEQYF
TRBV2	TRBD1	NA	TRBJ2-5	TGTGCCAGCAGGGGGACAGAAGAGACCCAGTACTTC	CASRGTEETQYF
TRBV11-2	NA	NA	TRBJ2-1	TGTGCCAGCAGTCCATTAATCGGGGGCTACAATGAGCAGTTCTTC	CASSPLIGGYNEQFF
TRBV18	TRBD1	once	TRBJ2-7	TGTGCCAGCTCCCTACAGGGGACCTCCTACGAGCAGTACTTC	CASSLQGTSYEQYF
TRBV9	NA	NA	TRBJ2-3	TGTGCCAGCAGCGTTCCGGCAGATACGCAGTATTTT	CASSVPADTQYF
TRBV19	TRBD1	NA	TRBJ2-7	TGTGCCAGTAGTTCGCTTCCGGGACAGAGCTCCTACGAGCAGTACTTC	CASSSLPGQSSYEQYF
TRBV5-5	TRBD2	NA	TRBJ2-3	TGTGCCAGCACCCCAACCGGGACTAGCGGGAGGGATACGCAGTATTTT	CASTPTGTSGRDTQYF
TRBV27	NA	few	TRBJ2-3	TGTGCCAGCAGTTTGGCAGGGCGGTTTGGCACAGATACGCAGTATTTT	CASSLAGRFGTDTQYF
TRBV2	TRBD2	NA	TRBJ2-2	TGTGCCAGCAGAACTACGGGAGGGGTTCCCGGGGAGCTGTTTTTT	CASRTTGGVPGELFF
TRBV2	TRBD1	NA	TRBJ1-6	TGTGCCGGCAAAGACAGGGGGAATAATTCACCCCTCCACTTT	CAGKDRGNNSPLHF
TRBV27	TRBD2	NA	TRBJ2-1	TGTGCCAGCAGGCCCTGGGGAGCGGGAAGCTACAATGAGCAGTTCTTC	CASRPWGAGSYNEQFF
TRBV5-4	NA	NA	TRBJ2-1	TGTGCCAGCAGCCCTGCTAGCATCCAGACAATGAAGCAGTTCTTC	CASSPASIQTMKQFF
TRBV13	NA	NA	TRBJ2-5	TGTGCCAGCAGCTTAGTACGGGAACAAGAGACCCAGTACTTC	CASSLVREQETQYF